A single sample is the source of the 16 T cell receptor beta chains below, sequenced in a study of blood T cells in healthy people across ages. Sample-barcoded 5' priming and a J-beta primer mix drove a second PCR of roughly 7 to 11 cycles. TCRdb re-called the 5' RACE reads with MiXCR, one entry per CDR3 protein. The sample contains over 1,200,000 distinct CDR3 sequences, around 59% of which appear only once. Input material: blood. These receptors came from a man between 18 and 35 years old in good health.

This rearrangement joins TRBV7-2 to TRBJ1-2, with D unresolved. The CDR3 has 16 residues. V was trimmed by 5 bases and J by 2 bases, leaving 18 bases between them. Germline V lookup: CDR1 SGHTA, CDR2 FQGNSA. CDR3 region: CASSAWTGELNYGYTF. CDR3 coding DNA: TGTGCCAGCAGCGCCTGGACCGGAGAACTAAACTATGGCTACACCTTC.

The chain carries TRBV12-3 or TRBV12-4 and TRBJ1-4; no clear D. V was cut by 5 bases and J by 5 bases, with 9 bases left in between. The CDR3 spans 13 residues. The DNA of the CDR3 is TGTGCCAGCAGTGTGGATCTCAATGAAAAACTGTTTTTT. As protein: CASSVDLNEKLFF.

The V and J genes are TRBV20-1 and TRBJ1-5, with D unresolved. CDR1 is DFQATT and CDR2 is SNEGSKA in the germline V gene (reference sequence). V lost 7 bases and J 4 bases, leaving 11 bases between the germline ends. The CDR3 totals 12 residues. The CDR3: CSVHRWNQPQHF. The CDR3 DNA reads TGCAGTGTCCACCGTTGGAATCAGCCCCAGCATTTT.

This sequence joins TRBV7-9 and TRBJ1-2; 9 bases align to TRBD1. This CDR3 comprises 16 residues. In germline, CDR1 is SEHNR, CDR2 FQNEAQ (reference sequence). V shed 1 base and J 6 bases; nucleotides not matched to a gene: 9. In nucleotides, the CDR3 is TGTGCCAGCAGCTTAGAACGGACACAGGGGGCTCATGGCTACACCTTC. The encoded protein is CASSLERTQGAHGYTF.

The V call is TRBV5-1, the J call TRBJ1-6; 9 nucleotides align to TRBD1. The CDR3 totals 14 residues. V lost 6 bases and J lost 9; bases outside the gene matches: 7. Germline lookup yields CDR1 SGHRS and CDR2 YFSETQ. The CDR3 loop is CASTITGGTSPLHF. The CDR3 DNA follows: TGCGCCAGCACTATAACAGGGGGCACTTCACCCCTCCACTTT.

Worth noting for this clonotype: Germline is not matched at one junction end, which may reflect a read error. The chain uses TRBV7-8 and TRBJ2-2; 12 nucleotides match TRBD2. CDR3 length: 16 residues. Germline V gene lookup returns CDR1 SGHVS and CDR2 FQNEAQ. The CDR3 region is CASSLRTSGNTGKLFF. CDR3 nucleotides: TGTGCCAGCAGCTTACGGACTAGCGGGAACACCGGGAAGCTGTTTTTT. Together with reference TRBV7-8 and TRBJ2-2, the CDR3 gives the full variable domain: GAGVSQSPRYKVAKRGQDVALRCDPISGHVSLFWYQQALGQGPEFLTYFQNEAQLDKSGLPSDRFFAERPEGSVSTLKIQRTQQEDSAVYLCASSLRTSGNTGKLFFGEGSRLTVL.

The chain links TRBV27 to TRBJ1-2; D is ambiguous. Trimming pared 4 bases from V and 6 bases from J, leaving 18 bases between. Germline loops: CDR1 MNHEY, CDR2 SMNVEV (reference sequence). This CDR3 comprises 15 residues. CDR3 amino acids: CASSSLSVDSDGYTF. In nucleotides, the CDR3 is TGTGCCAGCAGTTCACTATCCGTGGATAGTGATGGCTACACCTTC.

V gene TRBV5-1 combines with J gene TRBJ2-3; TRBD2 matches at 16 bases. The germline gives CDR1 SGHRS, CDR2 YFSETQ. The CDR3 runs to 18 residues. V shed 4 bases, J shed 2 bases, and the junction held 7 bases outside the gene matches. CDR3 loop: CASSPGLAGGKYTDTQYF. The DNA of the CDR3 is TGCGCCAGCAGCCCGGGACTAGCGGGAGGGAAATACACAGATACGCAGTATTTT.

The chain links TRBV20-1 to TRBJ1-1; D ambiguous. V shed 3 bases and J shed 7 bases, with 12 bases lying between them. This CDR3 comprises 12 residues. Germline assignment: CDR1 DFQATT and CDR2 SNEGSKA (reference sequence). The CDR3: CSARRVGLEAFF. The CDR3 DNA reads TGCAGTGCTAGGAGGGTTGGCCTTGAAGCTTTCTTT.

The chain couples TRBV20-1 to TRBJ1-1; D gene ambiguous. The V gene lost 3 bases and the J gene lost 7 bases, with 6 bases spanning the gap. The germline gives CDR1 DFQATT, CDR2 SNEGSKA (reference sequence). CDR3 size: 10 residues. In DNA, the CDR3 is TGCAGTGCTAGGGGCATTGAAGCTTTCTTT. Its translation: CSARGIEAFF.

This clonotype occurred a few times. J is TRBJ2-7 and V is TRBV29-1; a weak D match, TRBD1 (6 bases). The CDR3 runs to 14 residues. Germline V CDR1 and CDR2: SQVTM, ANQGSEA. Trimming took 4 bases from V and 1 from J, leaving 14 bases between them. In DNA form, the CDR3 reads TGCAGCGTTGCACCAACGACAGGTTCCTACGAGCAGTACTTC. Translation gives CSVAPTTGSYEQYF.

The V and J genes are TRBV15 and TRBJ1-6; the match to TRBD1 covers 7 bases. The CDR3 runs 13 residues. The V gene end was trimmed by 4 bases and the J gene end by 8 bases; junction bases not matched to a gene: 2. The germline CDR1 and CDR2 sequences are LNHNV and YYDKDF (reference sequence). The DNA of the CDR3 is TGTGCCACCAGCAAAGACAGGGATTCACCCCTCCACTTT. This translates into CATSKDRDSPLHF.

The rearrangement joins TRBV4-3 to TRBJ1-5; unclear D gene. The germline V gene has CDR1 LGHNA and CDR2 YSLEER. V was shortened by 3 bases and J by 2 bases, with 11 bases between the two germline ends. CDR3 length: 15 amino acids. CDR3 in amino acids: CASSHGRRGNQPQHF. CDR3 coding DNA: TGCGCCAGCAGCCATGGAAGAAGGGGCAATCAGCCCCAGCATTTT.

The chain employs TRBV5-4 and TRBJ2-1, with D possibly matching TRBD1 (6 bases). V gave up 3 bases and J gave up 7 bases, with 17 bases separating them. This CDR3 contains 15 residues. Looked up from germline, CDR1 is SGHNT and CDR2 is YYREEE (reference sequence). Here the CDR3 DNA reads TGTGCCAGCAGCTCCGGATATGGGGGCAGGAATGAGCAGTTCTTC. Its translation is CASSSGYGGRNEQFF.

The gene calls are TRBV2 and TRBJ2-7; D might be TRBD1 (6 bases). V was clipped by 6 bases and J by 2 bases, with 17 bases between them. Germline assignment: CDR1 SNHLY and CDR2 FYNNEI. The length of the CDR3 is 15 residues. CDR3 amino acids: CASRLGTSLAYEQYF. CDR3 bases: TGTGCCAGCAGGCTCGGGACATCCTTAGCCTACGAGCAGTACTTC.

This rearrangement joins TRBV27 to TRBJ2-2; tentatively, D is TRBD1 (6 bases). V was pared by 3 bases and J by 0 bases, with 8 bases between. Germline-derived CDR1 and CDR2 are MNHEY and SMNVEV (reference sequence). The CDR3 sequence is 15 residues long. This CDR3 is CASSLGTPNTGELFF. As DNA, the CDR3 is TGTGCCAGCAGTTTGGGGACACCGAACACCGGGGAGCTGTTTTTT.